These T cell receptor beta chains were read from a single sample in a study of blood T cell repertoires in COVID-19. Sequencing was performed with immunoSEQ multiplex PCR; in TCRdb, only in-frame clones are kept and a portion is missing. This table has 130,000 to 150,000 clones, around 85% appearing once. The sequenced material came from peripheral blood. These receptors all come from a woman aged 60-70 years with COVID-19, enrolled during active disease. Both conserved end residues are part of each CDR3. A D gene is named only where the DNA matches it firmly. Expanded clones are given a class, and other clones once, few, many or no size at all.

J gene,D gene,clone size,V gene,CDR3 DNA,CDR3 protein
TRBJ2-4,TRBD2,.,TRBV4-2,TGTGCCAGCAGCCCCAGACTAGCTAGCATTCAGTACTTC,CASSPRLASIQYF
TRBJ2-1,TRBD2,.,TRBV9,TGTGCCAGCAGCGTCAGCGGGGGGGACCAGTTCTTC,CASSVSGGDQFF
TRBJ2-7,.,.,TRBV20-1,TGCAGTGCTAGTAGTCAGTCAAAGTACGAGCAGTACTTC,CSASSQSKYEQYF
TRBJ2-7,TRBD1,.,TRBV14,TGTGCCAGCAGCCACACCCGACAGGGGGCCTACGAGCAGTACTTC,CASSHTRQGAYEQYF
TRBJ1-2,TRBD1,.,TRBV18,TGTGCCAGCTCACCAGAGGACAGGTCGAGGGGCTACACCTTC,CASSPEDRSRGYTF
TRBJ1-4,.,.,TRBV5-1,TGCGCCAGCAGCTTGGATCAAGTAAGAGCTGAAAAACTGTTTTTT,CASSLDQVRAEKLFF
TRBJ2-6,.,.,TRBV13,TGTGCCAGCAGCCCAAACCCCGGGATTGATAGTCTCAACGTCCTGACTTTC,CASSPNPGIDSLNVLTF
TRBJ1-1,TRBD1,.,TRBV19,TGTGCCAGTAGTGTTGAGGGACAGGGAGAAGCTTTCTTT,CASSVEGQGEAFF
TRBJ2-3,TRBD2,.,TRBV4-1,TGCGCCAGCAGCCAAGCCCTAGCGGGGAACACAGATACGCAGTATTTT,CASSQALAGNTDTQYF
TRBJ2-5,.,.,TRBV7-9,TGTGCCAGCAGCCCCGGGGAGGCTGAAGAGACCCAGTACTTC,CASSPGEAEETQYF
TRBJ2-3,.,.,TRBV18,TGTGCCAGCTCGGAGGGGAGCGCAGATACGCAGTATTTT,CASSEGSADTQYF
TRBJ2-5,.,.,TRBV5-1,TGCGCCAGCAGCAGACTGGACGCTGAGGGAGAGACCCAGTACTTC,CASSRLDAEGETQYF
TRBJ2-5,.,.,TRBV18,TGTGCCAGCTCACCACGAGGCGGGGTTGAGACCCAGTACTTC,CASSPRGGVETQYF
TRBJ2-2,TRBD1,.,TRBV4-1,TGCGCCAGCAGCCAAGAAGACAGGGTGAGGGGCGGGGAGCTGTTTTTT,CASSQEDRVRGGELFF
TRBJ2-1,.,.,TRBV9,TGTGCCAGCAGCGACCCAAGAGAAGGGGCAGACAATGAGCAGTTCTTC,CASSDPREGADNEQFF
TRBJ2-5,TRBD2,.,TRBV7-6,TGTGCCAGCAGCACTAGCGGGGGTTGGGAGACCCAGTACTTC,CASSTSGGWETQYF
TRBJ2-7,TRBD1,.,TRBV5-1,TGCGCCAGCATCCTGGGACAGGTCTACGAGCAGTACTTC,CASILGQVYEQYF
TRBJ1-6,TRBD1,.,TRBV18,TGTGCCAGCTCACCGGACAGGACGTCGGGTTCACCCCTCCACTTT,CASSPDRTSGSPLHF
TRBJ1-2,.,.,TRBV7-9,TGTGCCAGCAGCTCAGTGGTCCCCAGGAATGGCTACACCTTC,CASSSVVPRNGYTF
TRBJ1-1,.,.,TRBV7-3,TGTGCCAGCAGCCGCAGCGGGGGGGCGACCACTGAAGCTTTCTTT,CASSRSGGATTEAFF
TRBJ2-5,TRBD2,once,TRBV5-1,TGCGCCAGCAGCTGGCTAGCGGAGGGGCAAGAGACCCAGTACTTC,CASSWLAEGQETQYF
TRBJ2-3,TRBD2,.,TRBV19,TGTGCCTCTGAGGGACTAGCGGGGGGCCAGGATACGCAGTATTTT,CASEGLAGGQDTQYF
TRBJ2-1,.,.,TRBV5-1,TGCGCCAGCAGCTTGGAACAGGGCTACTACAATGAGCAGTTCTTC,CASSLEQGYYNEQFF
TRBJ1-2,TRBD1,.,TRBV6-5,TGTGCCAGCACCCGGGGACAGTCTGTTGGCTACACCTTC,CASTRGQSVGYTF
TRBJ2-2,.,.,TRBV9,TGTGCCAGCAGCGGAGAAGGACTTGAGTCCGGGGAGCTGTTTTTT,CASSGEGLESGELFF
TRBJ2-1,TRBD2,.,TRBV27,TGTGCTAGCACGCCGGGGGGGAACTACAATGAGCAGTTCTTC,CASTPGGNYNEQFF
TRBJ2-3,.,.,TRBV7-3,TGTGCCAGCAGCTTGGGTTCTAGATACGATACGCAGTATTTT,CASSLGSRYDTQYF
TRBJ1-4,.,.,TRBV5-5,TGTGCCAGCAGCTTGGCCAGGGGCCTCCGTGGGACTAATGAAAAACTGTTTTTT,CASSLARGLRGTNEKLFF
TRBJ2-3,TRBD2,.,TRBV10-3,TGTGCCATCGGACTAGCGAGGGATACGCAGTATTTT,CAIGLARDTQYF
TRBJ1-2,.,once,TRBV7-9,TGTGCCAGCAGCTGGGGGCAGGGTGTTAACTATGGCTACACCTTC,CASSWGQGVNYGYTF
TRBJ2-7,TRBD1,.,TRBV10-3,TGTGCCATCACGCGCGGCCAGGGGGCGAACGAGCAGTACTTC,CAITRGQGANEQYF
TRBJ2-7,TRBD1,.,TRBV29-1,TGCAGCGTGGACCGACAGGGATCTTACGAGCAGTACTTC,CSVDRQGSYEQYF
TRBJ2-7,.,once,TRBV4-1,TGCGCCAGCAGCCTCGCGCCACGTTACGAGCAGTACTTC,CASSLAPRYEQYF
TRBJ1-1,TRBD1,.,TRBV11-3,TGTGCCAGCAGCTTATGGACAGGTTATGAAGCTTTCTTT,CASSLWTGYEAFF
TRBJ2-5,.,.,TRBV2,TGTGCCAGCGCCAGGGGCCAAGAGACCCAGTACTTC,CASARGQETQYF
TRBJ1-1,.,.,TRBV3-1/TRBV3-2,TGTGCCAGCAGCCAAGATCAAGTGAGAGCTTTCTTT,CASSQDQVRAFF
TRBJ1-5,.,few,TRBV30,TGTGCCTGGAGTGTACGGGGGGGGAATCAGCCCCAGCATTTT,CAWSVRGGNQPQHF
TRBJ2-5,TRBD2,.,TRBV5-4,TGTGCCAGCAGCGCCCGGGCTAGCGGGCCTCAAGAGACCCAGTACTTC,CASSARASGPQETQYF
TRBJ2-7,TRBD2,.,TRBV20-1,TGCAGTGCTAGTCCTCCCTGGACCGGGACTAGCGGGGTCGAGCAGTACTTC,CSASPPWTGTSGVEQYF
TRBJ2-7,.,.,TRBV19,TGTGCCAGTACCCCCGGTGGCGGGACCTACGAGCAGTACTTC,CASTPGGGTYEQYF
TRBJ2-7,.,.,TRBV10-3,TGTGCCATCAGTGATGGCAGGGGTGCGGTTGGCGAGCAGTACTTC,CAISDGRGAVGEQYF
TRBJ1-2,TRBD1,.,TRBV3-1/TRBV3-2,TGTGCCAGCAGCCAAAACGCGGACAGGGCCGGGGGCTACACCTTC,CASSQNADRAGGYTF
TRBJ2-5,.,.,TRBV10-3,TGTGCCATCAGTGAGTCGACTAGGGAAGAGACCCAGTACTTC,CAISESTREETQYF
TRBJ2-7,TRBD1,.,TRBV6-5,TGTGCCAGCAGGCGACCGGGACAGTCCTACGAGCAGTACTTC,CASRRPGQSYEQYF
TRBJ1-2,.,.,TRBV9,TGTGCCAGCAGCGTAGGAGGGTTAGACAACTATGGCTACACCTTC,CASSVGGLDNYGYTF
TRBJ2-7,.,.,TRBV30,TGTGCCTGGAGAAGGACCGGGACTGTCTCCTACGAGCAGTACTTC,CAWRRTGTVSYEQYF
TRBJ2-6,.,.,TRBV30,TGTGCCTGGAGTAGGGGGACGGTGGACTCTGGGGCCAACGTCCTGACTTTC,CAWSRGTVDSGANVLTF
TRBJ1-5,TRBD1,.,TRBV18,TGTGCCAGCTCACCACGAGGGACAGGTGTCCTTAGGGATCAGCCCCAGCATTTT,CASSPRGTGVLRDQPQHF
TRBJ2-1,.,once,TRBV21-1,TGTGCCAGCAGCAAAAACGCCCCCCGGGACTCCTACAATGAGCAGTTCTTC,CASSKNAPRDSYNEQFF
TRBJ1-4,TRBD1,.,TRBV23-1,TGCGCCAGCAGTCAATCGACAGGGGTAGGAGAAAAACTGTTTTTT,CASSQSTGVGEKLFF
TRBJ2-7,.,.,TRBV4-1,TGCGCCAGCAGCCGTATACAGGGACCCTACGAGCAGTACTTC,CASSRIQGPYEQYF
TRBJ1-3,.,.,TRBV12-3/TRBV12-4,TGTGCCAGCGGGCTACGAAACACCATATATTTT,CASGLRNTIYF
TRBJ1-5,.,.,TRBV18,TGTGCCAGCTCACTAGGGACTACGACGACCAATCAGCCCCAGCATTTT,CASSLGTTTTNQPQHF